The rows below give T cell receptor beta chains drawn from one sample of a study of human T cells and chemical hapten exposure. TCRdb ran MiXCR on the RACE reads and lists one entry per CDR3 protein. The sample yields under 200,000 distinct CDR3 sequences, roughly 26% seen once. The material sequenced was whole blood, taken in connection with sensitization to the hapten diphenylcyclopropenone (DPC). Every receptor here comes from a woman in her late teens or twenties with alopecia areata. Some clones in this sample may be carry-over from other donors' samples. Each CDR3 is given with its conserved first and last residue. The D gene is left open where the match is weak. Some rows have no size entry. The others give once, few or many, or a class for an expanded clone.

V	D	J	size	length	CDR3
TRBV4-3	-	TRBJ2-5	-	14	CASSQLPAGETQYF
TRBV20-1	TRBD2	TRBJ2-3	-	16	CSALEVLLAGADTQYF
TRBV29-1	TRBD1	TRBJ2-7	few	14	CSVSGDRGVYEQYF
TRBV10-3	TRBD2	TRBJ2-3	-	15	CAISAAGGHGDTQYF
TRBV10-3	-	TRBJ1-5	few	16	CAISEAGRGSNQPQHF
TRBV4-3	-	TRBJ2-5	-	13	CASSHLARETQYF
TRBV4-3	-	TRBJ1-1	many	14	CASSQDLGNTEAFF
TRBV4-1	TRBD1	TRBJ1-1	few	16	CASSPRTGYVGTEAFF
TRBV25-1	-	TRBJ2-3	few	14	CASSESPVLGTQYF
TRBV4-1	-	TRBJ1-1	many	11	CASSQGAEAFF
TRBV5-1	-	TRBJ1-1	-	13	CASKWGSYTEAFF
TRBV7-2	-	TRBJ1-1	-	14	CASSFQGRRTEAFF
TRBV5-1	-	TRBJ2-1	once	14	CASSLGLPNNEQFF
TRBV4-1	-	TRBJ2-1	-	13	CASSQHGGDEQFF
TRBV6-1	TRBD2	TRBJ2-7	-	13	CASSVAGAYEQYF
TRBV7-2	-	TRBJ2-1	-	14	CASSLAAYYNEQFF
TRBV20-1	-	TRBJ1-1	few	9	CSAGDEAFF
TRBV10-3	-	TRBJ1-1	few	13	CATHGRKNTEAFF
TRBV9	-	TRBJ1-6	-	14	CASSVDPTRSPLHF
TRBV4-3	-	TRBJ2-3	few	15	CASSQEWATGDTQYF
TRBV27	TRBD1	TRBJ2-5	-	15	CASSLGRGRKETQYF
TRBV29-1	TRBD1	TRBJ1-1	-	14	CSVENVGQVTEAFF
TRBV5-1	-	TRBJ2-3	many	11	CASNGWDTQYF
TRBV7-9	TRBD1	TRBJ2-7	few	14	CASSGYRGSYEQYF
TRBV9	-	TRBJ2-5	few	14	CASSEGTNQETQYF
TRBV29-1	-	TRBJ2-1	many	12	CSVGRGRDEQFF
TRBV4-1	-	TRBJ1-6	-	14	CASSYATGSSPLHF
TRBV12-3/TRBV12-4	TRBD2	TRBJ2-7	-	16	CASSSSTSGRLYEQYF
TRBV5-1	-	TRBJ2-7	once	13	CASRDGSSYEQYF
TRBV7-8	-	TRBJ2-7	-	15	CASSGWTVSSYEQYF
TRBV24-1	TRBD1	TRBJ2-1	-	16	CATSLTGQGALDEQFF
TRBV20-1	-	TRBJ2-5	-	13	CSARGLDQETQYF
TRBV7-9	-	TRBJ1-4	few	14	CASSSPGSNEKLFF
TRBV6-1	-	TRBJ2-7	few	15	CASSEIDRRSYEQYF
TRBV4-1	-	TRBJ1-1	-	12	CASNNRGTEAFF
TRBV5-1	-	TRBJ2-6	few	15	CASSLGQAGANVLTF
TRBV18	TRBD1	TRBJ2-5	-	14	CASSWDRVQETQYF
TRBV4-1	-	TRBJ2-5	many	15	CASSQEGARGETQYF
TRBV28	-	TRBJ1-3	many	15	CASRRGPSSGNTIYF
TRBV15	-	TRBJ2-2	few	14	CATSRGDYTGELFF
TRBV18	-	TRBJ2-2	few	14	CASSPSQNTGELFF
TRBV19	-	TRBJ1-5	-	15	CASISTPNSNQPQHF
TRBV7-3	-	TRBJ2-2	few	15	CASSSGVPSTGELFF
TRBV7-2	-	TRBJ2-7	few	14	CASSSGRLYYEQYF
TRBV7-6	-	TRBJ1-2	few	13	CASSLGTHYGYTF
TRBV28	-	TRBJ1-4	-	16	CASSSGGLPENEKLFF
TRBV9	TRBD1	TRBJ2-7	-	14	CASSARTGQHEQYF
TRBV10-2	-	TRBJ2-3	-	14	CAQAMDLNTDTQYF
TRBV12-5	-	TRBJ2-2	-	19	CASGLVQRGLGGSTGELFF
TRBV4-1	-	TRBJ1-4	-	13	CASSQASQEKLFF
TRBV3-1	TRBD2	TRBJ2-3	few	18	CASSQGKLAGGPTDTQYF
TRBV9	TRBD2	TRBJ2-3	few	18	CASSGGSSGGSGADTQYF
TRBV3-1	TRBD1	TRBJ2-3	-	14	CASSRDSLADTQYF
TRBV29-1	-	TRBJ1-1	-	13	CSVAGRMNTEAFF
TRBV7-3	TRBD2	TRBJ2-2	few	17	CASSLTLAGGRTGELFF
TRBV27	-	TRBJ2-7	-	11	CASRGIYEQYF
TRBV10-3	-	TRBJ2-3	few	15	CAIKSAGGNTDTQYF
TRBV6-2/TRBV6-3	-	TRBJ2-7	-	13	CASMVEDHYEQYF
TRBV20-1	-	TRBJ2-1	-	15	CSATFTGASYNEQFF
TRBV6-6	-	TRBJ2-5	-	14	CASRQSGPQETQYF